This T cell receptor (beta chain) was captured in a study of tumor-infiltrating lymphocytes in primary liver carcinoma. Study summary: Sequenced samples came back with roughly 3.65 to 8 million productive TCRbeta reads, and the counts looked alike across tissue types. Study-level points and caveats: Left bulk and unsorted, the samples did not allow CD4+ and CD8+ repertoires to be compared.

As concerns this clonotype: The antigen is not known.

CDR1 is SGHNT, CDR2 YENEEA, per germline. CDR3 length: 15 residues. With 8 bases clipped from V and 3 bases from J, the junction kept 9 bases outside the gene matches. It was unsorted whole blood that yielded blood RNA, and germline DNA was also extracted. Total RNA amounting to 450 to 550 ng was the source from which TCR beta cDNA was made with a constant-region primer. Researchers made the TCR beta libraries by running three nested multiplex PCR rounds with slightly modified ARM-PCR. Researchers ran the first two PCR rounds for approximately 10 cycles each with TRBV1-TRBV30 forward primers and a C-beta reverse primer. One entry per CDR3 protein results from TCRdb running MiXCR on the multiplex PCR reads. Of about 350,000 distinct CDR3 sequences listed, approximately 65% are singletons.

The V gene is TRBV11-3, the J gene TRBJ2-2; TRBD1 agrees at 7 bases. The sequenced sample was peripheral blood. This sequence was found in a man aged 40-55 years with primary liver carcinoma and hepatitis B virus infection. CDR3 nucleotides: TGTGCCAGCGGCATAGACAGGGTGCACACCGGGGAGCTGTTTTTT. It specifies CASGIDRVHTGELFF.